Listed below are T cell receptor beta chains from one sample, sequenced in a study of shared clonotypes between healthy human individuals. Assay used: immunoSEQ multiplex PCR; TCRdb lists only in-frame clones, some missing. The sample gives about 1 million clones, 75% of which show up once; over 1.3% is in the top ten. The sequenced sample consisted of memory CD4+ T cells sorted from blood. The receptors were gathered from a young man in good health. CDR3s include the opening cysteine and the closing phenylalanine or tryptophan. D genes are given only for firm matches. Size tells how often a clone was seen (once, few, many) or the class of an expanded clone, and some rows leave it out.

clone_size d_call j_call v_call cdr3_nt cdr3_aa
. . TRBJ2-2 TRBV5-4 TGTGCCAGTGCCCGAGGGGTAATAAACACCGGGGAGCTGTTTTTT CASARGVINTGELFF
. . TRBJ1-4 TRBV6-5 TGTGCCAGTTGCCCCACCGGGTCAGCTAATGAAAAACTGTTTTTT CASCPTGSANEKLFF
. . TRBJ1-2 TRBV5-1 TGCGCCAGCAGCTTGGACGGGAAGTATGGCTACACCTTC CASSLDGKYGYTF
. . TRBJ1-2 TRBV7-2 TGTGCCAGCAAACTCAATCATGGGTATGGCTACACCTTC CASKLNHGYGYTF
. . TRBJ1-6 TRBV12-5 TGTGCTAGTGGTCCCGGACAGAGTAATTCACCCCTCCACTTT CASGPGQSNSPLHF
. . TRBJ1-1 TRBV10-2 TGCGCCAGCAGTGCTACCGCGGGGGTTCCTGAAGCTTTCTTT CASSATAGVPEAFF
. . TRBJ1-1 TRBV5-1 TGCGCCAGCAGCTTAGCGGGGTTTAGCACTGAAGCTTTCTTT CASSLAGFSTEAFF
few TRBD2 TRBJ2-1 TRBV30 TGTGCCTGGAGTAGCGGGGGGCGGCATGAGCAGTTCTTC CAWSSGGRHEQFF
. . TRBJ1-2 TRBV5-1 TGCGCCAGCAGCCCGGAGGGAAGGGGCTACACCTTC CASSPEGRGYTF
once . TRBJ2-2 TRBV2 TGTGCCAGCAGGGCCGGGACCCAGAACACCGGGGAGCTGTTTTTT CASRAGTQNTGELFF
. . TRBJ1-2 TRBV6-1 TGTGCCAGCAGCGGGGGGACGTTGGGACGCTACACCTTC CASSGGTLGRYTF
. TRBD1 TRBJ1-1 TRBV5-4 TGTGCCAGCAGCTCCCGGACAGGGGTGTACACTGAAGCTTTCTTT CASSSRTGVYTEAFF
. TRBD1 TRBJ1-1 TRBV5-1 TGCGCCAGCAGCTTGGAGGGACAGGGCGTAGAAGCTTTCTTT CASSLEGQGVEAFF
. TRBD1 TRBJ1-5 TRBV7-8 TGTGCCAGCAGCGACTTCGACAGGGTTGGCAATCAGCCCCAGCATTTT CASSDFDRVGNQPQHF
. . TRBJ1-1 TRBV2 TGTGCCAGCAGTGACGGTCGGGGGCTCGGCACTGAAGCTTTCTTT CASSDGRGLGTEAFF
few . TRBJ2-3 TRBV19 TGTGCCAGTAGAGGGGGGGGCAGCAACACAGATACGCAGTATTTT CASRGGGSNTDTQYF
. TRBD1 TRBJ2-2 TRBV15 TGTGCCACCAGCAGTCGGACAGGGACTACCGGGGAGCTGTTTTTT CATSSRTGTTGELFF
. . TRBJ2-5 TRBV7-8 TGTGCCAGCAGCTTACGTCCCGGGACACTAAAAGAGACCCAGTACTTC CASSLRPGTLKETQYF
. . TRBJ1-1 TRBV4-3 TGCGCCAGCAGCCGGGGCCTAGGGGGGTTGGCTGAAGCTTTCTTT CASSRGLGGLAEAFF
once . TRBJ2-7 TRBV7-9 TGTGCCAGCAGCTCCGAAGACAAAAGGTACGAGCAGTACTTC CASSSEDKRYEQYF
. . TRBJ1-4 TRBV30 TGTGCCTGGAGTAGGTGGGGAGGGAATGAAAAACTGTTTTTT CAWSRWGGNEKLFF
. TRBD1 TRBJ2-4 TRBV5-1 TGCGCCAGCAGCTTACAGGGGTCGAGGGACATTCAGTACTTC CASSLQGSRDIQYF
. . TRBJ1-3 TRBV9 TGTGCCAGCAGCGCGGGCCAACGCTCTGGAAACACCATATATTTT CASSAGQRSGNTIYF
. . TRBJ2-1 TRBV4-2 TGTGCCAGCAGCCAAGATTACGGCTCCTACAATGAGCAGTTCTTC CASSQDYGSYNEQFF
. . TRBJ2-5 TRBV5-5 TGTGCCAGCAGCTTGTTACAGGGATCAATCCAAGAGACCCAGTACTTC CASSLLQGSIQETQYF
. . TRBJ1-1 TRBV5-8 TGTGCCAGCAGAAGGACGCTCCAAGCTTTCTTT CASRRTLQAFF
. . TRBJ1-1 TRBV6-5 TGTGCCAGCATTTCTAGACAGTCTAATACTGAAGCTTTCTTT CASISRQSNTEAFF
. . TRBJ2-5 TRBV20-1 TGCAGTTGGGACTACCAAGAGACCCAGTACTTC CSWDYQETQYF
. . TRBJ2-6 TRBV5-1 TGCGCCAGCAGCCTCCTGGGACGGATTATTTCTGGGGCCAACGTCCTGACTTTC CASSLLGRIISGANVLTF
. TRBD2 TRBJ2-5 TRBV28 TGTGCCAGCAAAGGGGTCGGGAGGGAGACCCAGTACTTC CASKGVGRETQYF
. . TRBJ2-5 TRBV7-9 TGTGCCAGCAGCTCCCTAGGGACCCAGTACTTC CASSSLGTQYF
. . TRBJ1-4 TRBV29-1 TGCAGCGTTCTTACAGCGCCTAATGAAAAACTGTTTTTT CSVLTAPNEKLFF
. . TRBJ2-1 TRBV4-2 TGTGCCAGCAGCCAACTTAGCGGAAGCTCCTACAATGAGCAGTTCTTC CASSQLSGSSYNEQFF
. TRBD1 TRBJ2-5 TRBV23-1 TGCGCCAGCAGTCAATACAGGGGACAAGAGACCCAGTACTTC CASSQYRGQETQYF
few TRBD1 TRBJ1-3 TRBV7-2 TGTGCCGGCACGCAGGGGGCATCTGGAAACACCATATATTTT CAGTQGASGNTIYF
. . TRBJ2-7 TRBV11-2 TGTGCCAGCAGCTTAGGCACAGGACCCTTCTACGAGCAGTACTTC CASSLGTGPFYEQYF
once . TRBJ1-2 TRBV5-8 TGTGCCAGCTTGGACAGTCAATACTATGGCTACACCTTC CASLDSQYYGYTF
. . TRBJ1-2 TRBV10-3 TGTGCCATCAGTCCGACAGACTATGGCTACACCTTC CAISPTDYGYTF
. . TRBJ1-1 TRBV7-6 TGTGCCAGCAGCTTAGGACAGACCAACACTGAAGCTTTCTTT CASSLGQTNTEAFF
few TRBD1 TRBJ2-2 TRBV5-1 TGCGCCAGCAGCGCTGAGGGGGCGGCCGGGGAGCTGTTTTTT CASSAEGAAGELFF
. TRBD2 TRBJ2-7 TRBV6-5 TGTGCCAGCAGTTACTCGAGCGGGAACGCGAACGAGCAGTACTTC CASSYSSGNANEQYF
few . TRBJ2-7 TRBV10-1 TGCGCCAGCACCTACGAGCAGTACTTC CASTYEQYF
few . TRBJ1-5 TRBV29-1 TGCAGCGTTCCTGGGGGGCGCGGTCAGCCCCAGCATTTT CSVPGGRGQPQHF
. TRBD2 TRBJ2-7 TRBV27 TGTGCCAGCAGTTTACGTACGGGGGGTTCCTACGAGCAGTACTTC CASSLRTGGSYEQYF
. . TRBJ2-1 TRBV12-5 TGTGCTAGTGGTCTCCGCGTGTCGGGTGTTGAGCAGTTCTTC CASGLRVSGVEQFF
. TRBD2 TRBJ2-5 TRBV5-1 TGCGCCAGCCGGGACCTAGCGGGGCGGGAGACCCAGTACTTC CASRDLAGRETQYF
. . TRBJ1-1 TRBV6-5 TGTGCCAGCGCCCGGCAGCCCAACACTGAAGCTTTCTTT CASARQPNTEAFF
. . TRBJ2-1 TRBV7-9 TGTGCCAGCCCTAATCCCCCTAACTACAATGAGCAGTTCTTC CASPNPPNYNEQFF
. . TRBJ2-5 TRBV29-1 TGCAGCGTTGATCCGTCAGGTACCCAGTACTTC CSVDPSGTQYF
. . TRBJ1-1 TRBV6-5 TGTGCCAGCAGTCTCAACAGGGACATGAACACTGAAGCTTTCTTT CASSLNRDMNTEAFF
. . TRBJ2-1 TRBV5-1 TGCGCCAGCAGCTTGGGGACACGTACCTACAATGAGCAGTTCTTC CASSLGTRTYNEQFF
few . TRBJ2-5 TRBV5-4 TGTGCCAGCAGCCCCGGACAGCAAGAGACCCAGTACTTC CASSPGQQETQYF
. . TRBJ2-7 TRBV2 TGTGCCAGCAGTGAAGAGTCTGGGGGTCTCTACGAGCAGTACTTC CASSEESGGLYEQYF
. . TRBJ2-1 TRBV7-7 TGTGCTAGCAGCTTTCAGGGTAGTAATGAGCAGTTCTTC CASSFQGSNEQFF
. TRBD1 TRBJ1-1 TRBV6-6 TGTGCCAGCAGTTTGGACAGGGGAGCTTTCTTT CASSLDRGAFF
. . TRBJ2-7 TRBV27 TGTGCCAGCAGTTCGCATTACATGGTCTCCTACGAGCAGTACTTC CASSSHYMVSYEQYF
. . TRBJ2-7 TRBV10-1 TGCGCCAGCAGTGATTCCTTCTCCAGGGAAGCGTACTTC CASSDSFSREAYF